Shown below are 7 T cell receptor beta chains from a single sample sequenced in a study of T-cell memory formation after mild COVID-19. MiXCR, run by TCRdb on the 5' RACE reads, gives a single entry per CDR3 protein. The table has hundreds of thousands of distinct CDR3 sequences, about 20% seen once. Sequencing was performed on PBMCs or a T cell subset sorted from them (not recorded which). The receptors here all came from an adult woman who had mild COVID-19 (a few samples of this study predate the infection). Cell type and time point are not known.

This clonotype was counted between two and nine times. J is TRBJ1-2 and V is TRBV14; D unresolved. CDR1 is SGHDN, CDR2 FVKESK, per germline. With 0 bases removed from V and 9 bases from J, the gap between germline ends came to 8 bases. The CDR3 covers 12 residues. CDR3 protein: CASSQDGVSYTF. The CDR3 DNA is TGTGCCAGCAGCCAAGATGGGGTTAGCTACACCTTC.

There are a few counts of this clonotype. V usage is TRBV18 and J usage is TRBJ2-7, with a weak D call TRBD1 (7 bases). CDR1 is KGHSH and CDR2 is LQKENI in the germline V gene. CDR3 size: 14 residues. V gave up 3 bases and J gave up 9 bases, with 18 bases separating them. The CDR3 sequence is CASSPGGQVRGQYF. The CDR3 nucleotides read TGTGCCAGCTCACCGGGAGGACAGGTCAGAGGGCAGTACTTC.

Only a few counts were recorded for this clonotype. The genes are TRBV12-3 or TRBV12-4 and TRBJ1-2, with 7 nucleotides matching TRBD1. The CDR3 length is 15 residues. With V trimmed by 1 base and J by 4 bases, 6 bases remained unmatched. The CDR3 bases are TGTGCCAGCAGTTTAGTCCTCAGGGGGAGCTATGGCTACACCTTC. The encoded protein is CASSLVLRGSYGYTF.

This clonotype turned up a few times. CDR3 amino acids: CASSGGHRQGLSGANVLTF. The CDR3 DNA follows: TGTGCCAGCAGCGGGGGCCATCGACAGGGCCTCTCTGGGGCCAACGTCCTGACTTTC. The V and J genes are TRBV7-9 and TRBJ2-6, with 7 bases matching TRBD1. The CDR3 spans 19 residues. The trim removed 5 bases at V and 0 bases at J, leaving 13 bases unmatched. The germline gives CDR1 SEHNR, CDR2 FQNEAQ (reference sequence).

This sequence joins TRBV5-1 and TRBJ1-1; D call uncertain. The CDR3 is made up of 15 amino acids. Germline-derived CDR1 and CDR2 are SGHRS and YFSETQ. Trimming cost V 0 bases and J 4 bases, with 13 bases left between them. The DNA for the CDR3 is TGCGCCAGCAGCTTGGCCAGTAGGTGGGGCACTGAAGCTTTCTTT. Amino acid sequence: CASSLASRWGTEAFF.

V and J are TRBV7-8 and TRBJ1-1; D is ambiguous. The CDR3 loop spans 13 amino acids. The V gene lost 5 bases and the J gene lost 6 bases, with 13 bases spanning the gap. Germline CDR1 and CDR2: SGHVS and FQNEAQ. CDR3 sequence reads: CASSLSSVSEAFF. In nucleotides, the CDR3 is TGTGCCAGCAGCCTTTCGAGTGTGTCTGAAGCTTTCTTT.

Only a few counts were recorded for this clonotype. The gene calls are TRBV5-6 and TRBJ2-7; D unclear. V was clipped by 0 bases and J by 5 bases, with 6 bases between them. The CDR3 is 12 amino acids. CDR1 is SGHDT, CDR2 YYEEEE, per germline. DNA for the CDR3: TGTGCCAGCAGCTTGGTTACCCACGAGCAGTACTTC. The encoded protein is CASSLVTHEQYF.